Listed below are T cell receptor beta chains from one sample, sequenced in a study of cytomegalovirus exposure and HLA in healthy donors. Sequenced by immunoSEQ multiplex PCR; TCRdb stores in-frame clones only, minus some. This sample has 100,000 to 150,000 clones; approximately 84% occur once, and the top ten carry 3% to 4%. Sequencing used PBMCs. These TCRs come from a man aged 18 to 29 in good health and CMV-seropositive. Each CDR3 is given with its conserved first and last residue. Fields, in order: D gene, J gene, clone size, V gene, CDR3 protein, CDR3 DNA. The D gene is left open where the match is weak. Clone size is not always given. Where it is, it says once, few, many or a class for expanded clones.

D gene: .; J gene: TRBJ2-1; clone size: .; V gene: TRBV7-9; CDR3 protein: CASSFTGNEQFF; CDR3 DNA: TGTGCCAGCAGCTTCACAGGGAATGAGCAGTTCTTC
D gene: .; J gene: TRBJ1-2; clone size: .; V gene: TRBV19; CDR3 protein: CASSSRVRRGYTF; CDR3 DNA: TGTGCCAGTAGTAGTCGAGTGCGTCGTGGCTACACCTTC
D gene: TRBD1; J gene: TRBJ2-2; clone size: .; V gene: TRBV6-5; CDR3 protein: CATRQGIETGELFF; CDR3 DNA: TGTGCCACCCGACAGGGCATTGAGACCGGGGAGCTGTTTTTT
D gene: TRBD1; J gene: TRBJ1-2; clone size: .; V gene: TRBV6-5; CDR3 protein: CASSYSTDGTGGGYTF; CDR3 DNA: TGTGCCAGCAGTTACTCGACCGACGGGACAGGGGGCGGCTACACCTTC
D gene: TRBD2; J gene: TRBJ2-7; clone size: .; V gene: TRBV19; CDR3 protein: CASSLAGAGYEQYF; CDR3 DNA: TGTGCCAGTAGCCTAGCGGGGGCTGGATACGAGCAGTACTTC
D gene: .; J gene: TRBJ2-7; clone size: .; V gene: TRBV9; CDR3 protein: CASSVGQSNSYEQYF; CDR3 DNA: TGTGCCAGCAGCGTAGGACAGTCTAACTCCTACGAGCAGTACTTC
D gene: TRBD1; J gene: TRBJ1-2; clone size: .; V gene: TRBV5-1; CDR3 protein: CASSFTGQGWNGYTF; CDR3 DNA: TGCGCCAGCAGCTTTACCGGACAGGGCTGGAATGGCTACACCTTC
D gene: TRBD2; J gene: TRBJ2-5; clone size: .; V gene: TRBV30; CDR3 protein: CAWSRGLAGPETQYF; CDR3 DNA: TGTGCCTGGAGTCGGGGACTAGCGGGACCAGAGACCCAGTACTTC
D gene: .; J gene: TRBJ2-1; clone size: .; V gene: TRBV6-5; CDR3 protein: CASSYSRTAHNEQFF; CDR3 DNA: TGTGCCAGCAGTTACTCAAGGACTGCCCATAATGAGCAGTTCTTC
D gene: .; J gene: TRBJ2-7; clone size: .; V gene: TRBV7-9; CDR3 protein: CASSLWGGPTYEQYF; CDR3 DNA: TGTGCCAGCAGCTTATGGGGGGGGCCTACCTACGAGCAGTACTTC
D gene: TRBD2; J gene: TRBJ2-7; clone size: few; V gene: TRBV4-2; CDR3 protein: CASSQQPPLAGGREQYF; CDR3 DNA: TGTGCCAGCAGCCAACAACCCCCCCTAGCGGGGGGCCGGGAGCAGTACTTC
D gene: TRBD1; J gene: TRBJ2-6; clone size: .; V gene: TRBV6-5; CDR3 protein: CASTPGGFGANVLTF; CDR3 DNA: TGTGCCAGCACGCCAGGGGGCTTTGGGGCCAACGTCCTGACTTTC
D gene: TRBD1; J gene: TRBJ2-5; clone size: once; V gene: TRBV29-1; CDR3 protein: CSVQGAGRETQYF; CDR3 DNA: TGCAGCGTACAGGGGGCTGGTCGAGAGACCCAGTACTTC
D gene: TRBD1; J gene: TRBJ2-2; clone size: .; V gene: TRBV7-2; CDR3 protein: CASSLNAGGTGELFF; CDR3 DNA: TGTGCCAGCAGCCTAAACGCAGGGGGCACCGGGGAGCTGTTTTTT
D gene: .; J gene: TRBJ1-1; clone size: .; V gene: TRBV7-9; CDR3 protein: CASSLSQGTEAFF; CDR3 DNA: TGTGCCAGCAGCTTAAGTCAGGGGACTGAAGCTTTCTTT
D gene: TRBD2; J gene: TRBJ2-1; clone size: .; V gene: TRBV11-2; CDR3 protein: CASSLSPSGSSYEQFF; CDR3 DNA: TGTGCCAGCAGCTTATCCCCTAGCGGGAGTTCGTATGAGCAGTTCTTC
D gene: .; J gene: TRBJ2-3; clone size: .; V gene: TRBV25-1; CDR3 protein: CASSGPGRGSTDTQYF; CDR3 DNA: TGTGCCAGCAGTGGACCTGGACGGGGTTCCACAGATACGCAGTATTTT
D gene: TRBD1; J gene: TRBJ2-7; clone size: .; V gene: TRBV5-1; CDR3 protein: CASSDGTGGSYEQYF; CDR3 DNA: TGCGCCAGCAGCGACGGGACAGGGGGTTCCTACGAGCAGTACTTC
D gene: .; J gene: TRBJ2-1; clone size: few; V gene: TRBV4-3; CDR3 protein: CASSQEAGNEQFF; CDR3 DNA: TGCGCCAGCAGCCAAGAAGCAGGGAATGAGCAGTTCTTC
D gene: .; J gene: TRBJ1-2; clone size: .; V gene: TRBV19; CDR3 protein: CASSRTVGYYGYTF; CDR3 DNA: TGTGCCAGTAGTAGAACAGTAGGCTACTATGGCTACACCTTC